Listed below are T cell receptor beta chains from one sample, sequenced in a study of blood T cell repertoires in COVID-19. Sequenced by immunoSEQ multiplex PCR; TCRdb stores in-frame clones only, minus some. The sample shows 200,000 to 300,000 clones, about 83% of them seen only once. The specimen sequenced was peripheral blood. These receptors originate from a human donor in a cohort sampled during active COVID-19. Both conserved end residues are part of each CDR3. D genes are given only for firm matches. Expanded clones are given a class, and other clones once, few, many or no size at all.

CDR3aa: CASSIWDRGRVQPQHF; CDR3nt: TGTGCCAGTAGTATATGGGACAGGGGGCGCGTTCAGCCCCAGCATTTT; j_gene: TRBJ1-5; abundance: NA; v_gene: TRBV19; d_gene: TRBD1
CDR3aa: CATDSRQGQNYGYTF; CDR3nt: TGTGCCACCGATTCAAGACAGGGACAAAACTATGGCTACACCTTC; j_gene: TRBJ1-2; abundance: NA; v_gene: TRBV24-1; d_gene: TRBD1
CDR3aa: CASNSPLDYGYTF; CDR3nt: TGTGCCAGCAATAGCCCTCTGGACTATGGCTACACCTTC; j_gene: TRBJ1-2; abundance: NA; v_gene: TRBV28; d_gene: NA
CDR3aa: CASTDRGPGGYTF; CDR3nt: TGTGCCAGCACCGACAGGGGGCCGGGTGGCTACACCTTC; j_gene: TRBJ1-2; abundance: NA; v_gene: TRBV7-8; d_gene: TRBD1
CDR3aa: CASRTPGAYTQYF; CDR3nt: TGTGCCAGCAGGACCCCAGGGGCATATACGCAGTATTTT; j_gene: TRBJ2-3; abundance: NA; v_gene: TRBV28; d_gene: NA
CDR3aa: CASSLATTRSTDTQYF; CDR3nt: TGTGCCAGCAGCTTGGCTACTACCCGTAGCACAGATACGCAGTATTTT; j_gene: TRBJ2-3; abundance: NA; v_gene: TRBV5-4; d_gene: NA
CDR3aa: CASSRFGEAEAFF; CDR3nt: TGTGCCAGCAGCCGATTCGGGGAAGCTGAAGCTTTCTTT; j_gene: TRBJ1-1; abundance: NA; v_gene: TRBV7-2; d_gene: NA
CDR3aa: CASSLRQMEYYTDTQYF; CDR3nt: TGTGCCAGCAGCCTCAGACAGATGGAATACTACACAGATACGCAGTATTTT; j_gene: TRBJ2-3; abundance: NA; v_gene: TRBV7-9; d_gene: NA
CDR3aa: CAISERGGNTEAFF; CDR3nt: TGTGCCATCAGTGAAAGAGGGGGTAACACTGAAGCTTTCTTT; j_gene: TRBJ1-1; abundance: NA; v_gene: TRBV10-3; d_gene: NA
CDR3aa: CASSDRDRGSGNTIYF; CDR3nt: TGTGCCAGCAGCGACCGGGACAGGGGTTCAGGAAACACCATATATTTT; j_gene: TRBJ1-3; abundance: NA; v_gene: TRBV11-2; d_gene: TRBD1
CDR3aa: CASTYGLSGNTIYF; CDR3nt: TGTGCCAGCACCTATGGACTTTCTGGAAACACCATATATTTT; j_gene: TRBJ1-3; abundance: NA; v_gene: TRBV5-6; d_gene: NA
CDR3aa: CASSAEPGTTDTQYF; CDR3nt: TGTGCCAGCAGTGCCGAACCCGGGACAACAGATACGCAGTATTTT; j_gene: TRBJ2-3; abundance: NA; v_gene: TRBV6-4; d_gene: NA
CDR3aa: CATSDSGRNSGNTIYF; CDR3nt: TGTGCCACCAGTGATTCGGGTCGGAATTCTGGAAACACCATATATTTT; j_gene: TRBJ1-3; abundance: many; v_gene: TRBV24-1; d_gene: NA
CDR3aa: CASSETGTNTEAFF; CDR3nt: TGTGCCAGCAGTGAAACAGGGACGAACACTGAAGCTTTCTTT; j_gene: TRBJ1-1; abundance: NA; v_gene: TRBV6-1; d_gene: NA
CDR3aa: CASSRAGDNYGYTF; CDR3nt: TGTGCCAGTAGTAGGGCAGGGGACAACTATGGCTACACCTTC; j_gene: TRBJ1-2; abundance: once; v_gene: TRBV19; d_gene: NA
CDR3aa: CAWVRKARESGELFF; CDR3nt: TGTGCCTGGGTGAGGAAGGCTAGAGAGTCCGGGGAGCTGTTTTTT; j_gene: TRBJ2-2; abundance: NA; v_gene: TRBV30; d_gene: NA
CDR3aa: CASSLTGYPEQYF; CDR3nt: TGTGCCAGCAGCTTAACAGGTTACCCCGAGCAGTACTTC; j_gene: TRBJ2-7; abundance: NA; v_gene: TRBV7-2; d_gene: NA
CDR3aa: CASSRNSGGNTDTQYF; CDR3nt: TGTGCCAGCAGCCGAAATAGCGGGGGGAACACAGATACGCAGTATTTT; j_gene: TRBJ2-3; abundance: once; v_gene: TRBV14; d_gene: TRBD2
CDR3aa: CASSVAPSGGLQETQYF; CDR3nt: TGTGCCAGCAGCGTAGCCCCTAGCGGGGGGCTACAAGAGACCCAGTACTTC; j_gene: TRBJ2-5; abundance: NA; v_gene: TRBV9; d_gene: TRBD2
CDR3aa: CAISDPGKNNSPLHF; CDR3nt: TGTGCCATCAGTGATCCCGGGAAGAATAATTCACCCCTCCACTTT; j_gene: TRBJ1-6; abundance: once; v_gene: TRBV10-3; d_gene: NA
CDR3aa: CASSSSIAGALNEQFF; CDR3nt: TGTGCCAGCAGCTCGAGCATAGCGGGAGCTCTCAATGAGCAGTTCTTC; j_gene: TRBJ2-1; abundance: NA; v_gene: TRBV7-9; d_gene: TRBD2
CDR3aa: CASSQAGGAEAFF; CDR3nt: TGTGCCAGCAGCCAAGCCGGGGGTGCTGAAGCTTTCTTT; j_gene: TRBJ1-1; abundance: NA; v_gene: TRBV7-9; d_gene: NA
CDR3aa: CASSLGRGPALHF; CDR3nt: TGTGCCAGCAGCTTAGGCAGGGGCCCGGCCCTCCACTTT; j_gene: TRBJ1-6; abundance: NA; v_gene: TRBV11-2; d_gene: NA
CDR3aa: CATSAEGTDTQYF; CDR3nt: TGTGCCACCAGTGCAGAGGGCACAGATACGCAGTATTTT; j_gene: TRBJ2-3; abundance: NA; v_gene: TRBV24-1; d_gene: NA
CDR3aa: CASSMSDTDLVFSGYTF; CDR3nt: TGTGCCAGTAGTATGTCGGACACAGATCTCGTATTTAGTGGCTACACCTTC; j_gene: TRBJ1-2; abundance: NA; v_gene: TRBV19; d_gene: NA
CDR3aa: CASSKAAGGHNEQFF; CDR3nt: TGTGCCAGCAGCAAAGCTGCGGGGGGGCACAATGAGCAGTTCTTC; j_gene: TRBJ2-1; abundance: once; v_gene: TRBV21-1; d_gene: NA
CDR3aa: CAIRATGTNYGYTF; CDR3nt: TGTGCCATCAGGGCGACAGGAACTAACTATGGCTACACCTTC; j_gene: TRBJ1-2; abundance: NA; v_gene: TRBV10-3; d_gene: NA
CDR3aa: CASSKGHTNTEAFF; CDR3nt: TGTGCCAGCAGCAAGGGACACACGAACACTGAAGCTTTCTTT; j_gene: TRBJ1-1; abundance: NA; v_gene: TRBV9; d_gene: NA
CDR3aa: CASSSRPTLYEQYF; CDR3nt: TGTGCCAGCAGCTCTAGACCCACCCTCTACGAGCAGTACTTC; j_gene: TRBJ2-7; abundance: once; v_gene: TRBV7-6; d_gene: NA
CDR3aa: CASSELGQGNEAFF; CDR3nt: TGTGCCAGCAGTGAATTAGGGCAGGGTAATGAAGCTTTCTTT; j_gene: TRBJ1-1; abundance: NA; v_gene: TRBV25-1; d_gene: NA
CDR3aa: CASRLEGATEAFF; CDR3nt: TGCGCCAGCAGGTTGGAGGGGGCCACTGAAGCTTTCTTT; j_gene: TRBJ1-1; abundance: many; v_gene: TRBV10-2; d_gene: TRBD1
CDR3aa: CATKDRGQETQYF; CDR3nt: TGTGCCACCAAGGACAGGGGCCAAGAGACCCAGTACTTC; j_gene: TRBJ2-5; abundance: NA; v_gene: TRBV24-1; d_gene: TRBD1
CDR3aa: CAIRLRDTNTEAFF; CDR3nt: TGTGCCATCAGATTACGGGACACAAACACTGAAGCTTTCTTT; j_gene: TRBJ1-1; abundance: NA; v_gene: TRBV10-3; d_gene: NA
CDR3aa: CASSPQTGLSEKLFF; CDR3nt: TGCGCCAGCAGCCCACAGACAGGCTTAAGTGAAAAACTGTTTTTT; j_gene: TRBJ1-4; abundance: NA; v_gene: TRBV5-1; d_gene: NA
CDR3aa: CAWTKRGLANYGYTF; CDR3nt: TGTGCCTGGACCAAAAGGGGGCTAGCTAACTATGGCTACACCTTC; j_gene: TRBJ1-2; abundance: NA; v_gene: TRBV30; d_gene: TRBD1
CDR3aa: CASSLDRGDTEAFF; CDR3nt: TGTGCCAGCAGTCTAGACAGGGGAGACACTGAAGCTTTCTTT; j_gene: TRBJ1-1; abundance: NA; v_gene: TRBV6-5; d_gene: TRBD1
CDR3aa: CASRLGGSLYNEQFF; CDR3nt: TGTGCCAGCAGGCTAGGCGGGAGCCTATACAATGAGCAGTTCTTC; j_gene: TRBJ2-1; abundance: NA; v_gene: TRBV7-9; d_gene: TRBD2